The entry that follows covers one T cell receptor beta chain sequence. No cognate antigen has been identified for it. No base quality values were provided; no much bigger clone lies one nucleotide off. This sample was included in a study of blood T cell repertoires in COVID-19 (dated by TCRdb to about 2020). For the study in its entirety: Samples covering the acute and convalescent phases of COVID-19 were provided by collaborators in the United States, Italy and Spain. The prospective study material was composed of cDNA or gDNA derived from T cells, B-cell-depleted T cells, or PBMCs. Subjects who had been exposed to COVID-19, were actively infected with it, or had recovered from it provided the deeply sampled blood TCRbeta repertoires that made up the dataset. The sample metadata nearly always contained a de-identified subject ID, COVID-19 status, age in years and sex. The samples were drawn from the first 160 participants of the ongoing ImmuneRACE study and from about 1,200 subjects provided by 6 global collaborators. Where available, HLA class I and class II types were obtained from metadata supplied by the sample provider rather than from assay-based typing. The repertoires were released in a freely available public database intended as a resource for research on the immune response to SARS-CoV-2. Study-wide conclusions, independent of this receptor: The quantity of clinical and demographic metadata differed by source and by participant and was supplied without curation.

Participants in the prospective study were enrolled through a virtual design, were aged 18 to 89 years, and lived in approximately 24 United States geographic areas. In the prospective study, cohorts were assigned on the basis of participant-reported clinical history obtained from a screening survey and a study questionnaire. For ImmuneRACE Cohort 3, a participant was defined as recovered based on two consecutive negative NP/OP PCR tests, clearance by a healthcare professional, or resolution of symptoms. In the prospective study, whole blood, serum and a nasopharyngeal or oropharyngeal swab were collected from each participant by mobile phlebotomists. Prospective study participants could optionally give additional blood draws and questionnaires over an approximately two-month period. Before DNA extraction, blood samples from the prospective study were shipped at room temperature or frozen. In the germline V gene, CDR1 corresponds to MNHEY and CDR2 to SVGAGI. Including the terminal cysteine and phenylalanine, the CDR3 comprises 10 residues. Just CDR3 DNA is preserved here, 30 bases in frame from base 1. At the junction V is shortened by 9 bases and J by 8 bases; bases outside the gene matches: 2.

TCRbeta CDR3 regions were amplified from genomic DNA by means of the immunoSEQ Assay, a bias-controlled multiplex PCR. Under the source paper's analysis protocol: Within the assay, amplification of reference gene primers was used to estimate how many nucleated cells each sample contained. To quantify the absolute abundance of each unique TCRbeta CDR3 rearrangement, sequence reads were collapsed and filtered. For each sample, productive Simpson clonality was calculated as the square root of Simpson's diversity index over productive rearrangements. Entries here come from immuneACCESS through TCRdb and include only in-frame sequences with V and J called. Some clones fail to appear in such tables; in the studies checked, an unresolved V gene covers under half of the shortfall, and the cause of the remainder is unknown. D and trimming were read from the DNA, whereas the V and J calls and clone size are those reported in that table. For this sample the table gives some 340,000 clones, of which roughly four fifths were detected only once. Of the sample, roughly 5.1% is held by the ten largest clones.

The source is a woman between 45 and 65 years old who had recovered from COVID-19. The sequence links TRBV6-5 to TRBJ1-2, with 8 bases aligning to TRBD1. Sequencing input: PBMCs or T cells enriched from blood (not recorded which). At the DNA level, the sequence is TGTGCCAGTGGGACAGGCGGCTACACCTTC. This is translated as CASGTGGYTF.